This paragraph reports one TCR beta chain. The data originate from a study of type 1 and type 2 diabetes patients. CDR1 is LNHNV and CDR2 is YYDKDF in the germline V gene (reference sequence). V was trimmed by 0 bases and J by 6 bases, leaving 12 bases between them. This CDR3 comprises 15 residues. The PCR template was genomic DNA. Amplification of the beta chain CDR3 used 30 forward and 13 reverse multiplex primers. TCRdb itself ran the multiplex PCR reads through MiXCR, one entry per CDR3 protein. The sample has 250,000 or so distinct CDR3 sequences, around 47% seen once. The sequence was collected from a man between 18 and 35 years old with type 2 diabetes. This chain uses TRBV15 with TRBJ1-5; D uncertain. Sequencing was performed on peripheral blood mononuclear cells (PBMCs). This chain's CDR3 is CATSRDREASQPQHF. The CDR3 DNA sequence: TGTGCCACCAGCAGAGATCGAGAGGCGAGTCAGCCCCAGCATTTT. The variable domain in full, completed from reference TRBV15 and TRBJ1-5, reads DAMVIQNPRYQVTQFGKPVTLSCSQTLNHNVMYWYQQKSSQAPKLLFHYYDKDFNNEADTPDNFQSRRPNTSFCFLDIRSPGLGDTAMYLCATSRDREASQPQHFGDGTRLSIL.